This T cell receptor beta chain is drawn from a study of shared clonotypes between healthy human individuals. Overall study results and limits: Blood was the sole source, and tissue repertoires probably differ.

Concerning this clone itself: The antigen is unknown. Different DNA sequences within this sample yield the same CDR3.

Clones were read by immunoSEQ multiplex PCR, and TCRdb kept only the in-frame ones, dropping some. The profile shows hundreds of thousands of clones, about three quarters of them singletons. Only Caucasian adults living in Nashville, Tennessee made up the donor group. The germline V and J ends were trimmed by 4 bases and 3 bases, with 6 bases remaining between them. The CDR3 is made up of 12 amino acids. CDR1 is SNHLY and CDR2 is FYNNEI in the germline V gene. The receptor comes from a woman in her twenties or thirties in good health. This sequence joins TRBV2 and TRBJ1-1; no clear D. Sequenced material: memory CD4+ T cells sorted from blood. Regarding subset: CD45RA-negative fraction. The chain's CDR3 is CASSAGYTEAFF. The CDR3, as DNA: TGTGCCAGCAGTGCAGGCTACACTGAAGCTTTCTTT.